This T cell receptor beta chain was found in a study of STAT5B mutations in CD4+ large granular lymphocyte leukemia. Study-wide points: Top patient clones used TRBV06 genes more often: 8/27 versus 2/35 in controls.

Sequencing used immunoSEQ multiplex PCR; TCRdb keeps in-frame clones, though not all of them. The data contain about 48,000 clones, 55% to 75% of them singletons. On this clone: Its antigen remains unknown.

V gave up 0 bases and J gave up 0 bases, with 8 bases separating them. Looked up from germline, CDR1 is MNHEY and CDR2 is SMNVEV (reference sequence). The CDR3 is 16 amino acids. The TCR sequence derives from a human donor in good health. Sequenced sample: CD4+ T cells from blood buffy coats. This sequence joins TRBV27 and TRBJ2-2, with a possible D match to TRBD1 (5 bases). Here the CDR3 reads CASSLSQATNTGELFF. CDR3 in DNA: TGTGCCAGCAGTTTATCACAGGCGACGAACACCGGGGAGCTGTTTTTT.